This T cell receptor (beta chain) is drawn from a study of blood T cell repertoires in COVID-19. Overall study: Both acute and convalescent COVID-19 samples were obtained from the United States, Italy and Spain. T cells, B-cell-depleted T cells, or PBMCs supplied cDNA or gDNA.

This table comes from immunoSEQ multiplex PCR, and its TCRdb copy is limited to in-frame clones, with some not included. Here the sample spans 120,000 to 150,000 clones, approximately 87% being singletons. The germline V gene encodes CDR1 MNHNS and CDR2 SASEGT. Trimming shortened V by 0 bases and J by 4 bases, and 10 bases separated the two germline ends. CDR3 length equals 15 residues. The rearrangement uses TRBV6-1 and TRBJ2-1, with D uncertain. This receptor was identified in a man aged 50 to 59 who had recovered from COVID-19. Material for sequencing was peripheral blood. CDR3 in amino acids: CASSEAFSLYNEQFF. In DNA, the CDR3 is TGTGCCAGCAGTGAAGCATTCTCACTTTACAATGAGCAGTTCTTC.